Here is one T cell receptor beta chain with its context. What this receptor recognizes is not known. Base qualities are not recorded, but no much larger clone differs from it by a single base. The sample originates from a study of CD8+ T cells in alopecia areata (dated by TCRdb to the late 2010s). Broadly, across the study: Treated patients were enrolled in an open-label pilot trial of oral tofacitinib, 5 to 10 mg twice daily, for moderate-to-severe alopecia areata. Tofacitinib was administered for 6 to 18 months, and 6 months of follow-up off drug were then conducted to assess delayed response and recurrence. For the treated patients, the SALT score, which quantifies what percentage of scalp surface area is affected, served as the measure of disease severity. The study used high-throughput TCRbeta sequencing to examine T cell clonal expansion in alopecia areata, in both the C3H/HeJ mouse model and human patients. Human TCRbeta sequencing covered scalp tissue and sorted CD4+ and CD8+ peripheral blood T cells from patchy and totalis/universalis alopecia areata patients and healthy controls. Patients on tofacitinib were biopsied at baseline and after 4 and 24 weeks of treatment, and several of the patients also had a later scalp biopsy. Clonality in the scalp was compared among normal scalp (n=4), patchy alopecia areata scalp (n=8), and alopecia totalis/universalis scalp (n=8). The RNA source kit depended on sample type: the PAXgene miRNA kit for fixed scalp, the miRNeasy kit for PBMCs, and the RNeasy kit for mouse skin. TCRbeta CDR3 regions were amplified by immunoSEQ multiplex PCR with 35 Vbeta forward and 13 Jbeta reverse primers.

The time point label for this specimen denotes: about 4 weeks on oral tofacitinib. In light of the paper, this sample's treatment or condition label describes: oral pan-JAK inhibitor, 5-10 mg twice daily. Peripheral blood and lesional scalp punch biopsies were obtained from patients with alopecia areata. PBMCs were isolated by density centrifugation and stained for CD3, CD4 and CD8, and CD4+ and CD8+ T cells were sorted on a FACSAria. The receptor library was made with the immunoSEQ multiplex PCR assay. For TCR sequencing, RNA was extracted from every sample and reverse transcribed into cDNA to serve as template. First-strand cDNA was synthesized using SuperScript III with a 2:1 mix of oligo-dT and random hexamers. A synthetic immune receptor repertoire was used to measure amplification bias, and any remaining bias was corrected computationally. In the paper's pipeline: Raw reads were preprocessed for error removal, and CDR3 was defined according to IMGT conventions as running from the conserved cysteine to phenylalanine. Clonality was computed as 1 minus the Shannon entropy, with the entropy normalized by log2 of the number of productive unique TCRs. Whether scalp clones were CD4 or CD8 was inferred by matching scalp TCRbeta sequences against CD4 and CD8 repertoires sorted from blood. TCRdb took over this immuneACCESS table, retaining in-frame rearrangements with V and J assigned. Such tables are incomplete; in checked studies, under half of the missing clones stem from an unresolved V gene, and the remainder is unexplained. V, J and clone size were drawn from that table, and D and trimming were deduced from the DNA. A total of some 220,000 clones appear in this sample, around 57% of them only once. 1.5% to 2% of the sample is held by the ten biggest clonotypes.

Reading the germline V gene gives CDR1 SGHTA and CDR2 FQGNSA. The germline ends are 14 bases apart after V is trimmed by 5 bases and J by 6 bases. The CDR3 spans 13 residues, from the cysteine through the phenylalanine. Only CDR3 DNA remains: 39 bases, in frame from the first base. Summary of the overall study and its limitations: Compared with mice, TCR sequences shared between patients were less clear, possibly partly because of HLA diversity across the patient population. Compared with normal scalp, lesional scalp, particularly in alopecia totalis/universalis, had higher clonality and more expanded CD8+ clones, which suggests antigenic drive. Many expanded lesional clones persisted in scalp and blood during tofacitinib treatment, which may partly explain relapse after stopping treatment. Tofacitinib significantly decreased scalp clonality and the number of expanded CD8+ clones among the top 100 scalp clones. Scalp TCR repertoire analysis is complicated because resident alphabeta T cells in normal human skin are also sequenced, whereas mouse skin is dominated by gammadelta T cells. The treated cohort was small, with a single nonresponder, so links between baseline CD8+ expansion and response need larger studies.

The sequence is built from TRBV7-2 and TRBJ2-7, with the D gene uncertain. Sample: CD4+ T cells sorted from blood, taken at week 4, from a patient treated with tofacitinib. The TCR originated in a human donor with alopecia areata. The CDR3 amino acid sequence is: CASSPAFYREQYF. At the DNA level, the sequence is TGTGCCAGCAGCCCCGCCTTTTACCGCGAGCAGTACTTC.